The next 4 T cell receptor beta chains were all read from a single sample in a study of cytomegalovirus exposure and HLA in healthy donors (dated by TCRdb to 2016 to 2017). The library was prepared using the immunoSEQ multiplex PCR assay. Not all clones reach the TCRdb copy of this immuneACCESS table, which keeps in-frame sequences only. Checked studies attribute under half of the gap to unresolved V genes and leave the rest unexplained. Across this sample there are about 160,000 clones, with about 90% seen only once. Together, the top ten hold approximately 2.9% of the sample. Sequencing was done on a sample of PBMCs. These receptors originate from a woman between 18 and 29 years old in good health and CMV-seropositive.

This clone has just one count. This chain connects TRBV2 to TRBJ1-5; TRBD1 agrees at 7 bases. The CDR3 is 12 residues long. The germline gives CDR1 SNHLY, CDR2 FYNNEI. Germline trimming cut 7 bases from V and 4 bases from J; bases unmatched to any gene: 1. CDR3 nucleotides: TGTGCCAGCAAACAGGGGAATCAGCCCCAGCATTTT. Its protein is CASKQGNQPQHF.

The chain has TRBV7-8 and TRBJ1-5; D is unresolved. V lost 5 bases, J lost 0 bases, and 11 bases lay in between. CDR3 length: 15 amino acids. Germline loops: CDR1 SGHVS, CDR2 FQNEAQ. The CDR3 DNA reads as TGTGCCAGCAGCCAGACTGATTATAGCAATCAGCCCCAGCATTTT. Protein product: CASSQTDYSNQPQHF.

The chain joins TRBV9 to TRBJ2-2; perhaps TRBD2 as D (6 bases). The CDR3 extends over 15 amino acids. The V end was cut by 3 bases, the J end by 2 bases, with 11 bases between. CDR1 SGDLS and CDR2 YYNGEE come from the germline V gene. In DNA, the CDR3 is TGTGCCAGCAGCGCCAGGGACTTCAACACCGGGGAGCTGTTTTTT. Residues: CASSARDFNTGELFF.

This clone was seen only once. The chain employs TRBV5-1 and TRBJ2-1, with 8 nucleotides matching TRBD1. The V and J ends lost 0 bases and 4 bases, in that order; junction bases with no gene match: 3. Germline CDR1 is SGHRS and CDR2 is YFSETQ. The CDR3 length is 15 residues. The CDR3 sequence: CASSLAGGDYNEQFF. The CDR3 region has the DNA TGCGCCAGCAGCTTGGCAGGGGGCGATTACAATGAGCAGTTCTTC.